A single sample gave rise to the 8 T cell receptor beta chains below, sequenced in a study of CD8+ T cells in alopecia areata. Specified treatment: oral pan-JAK inhibitor, 5-10 mg twice daily. Extraction and reverse transcription of RNA yielded cDNA as the sequencing template. Produced via immunoSEQ multiplex PCR; TCRdb's table is partial and in-frame only. Altogether around 190,000 clones are present, 55% to 70% being singletons, with the ten largest covering roughly 0.67%. The material sequenced was CD4+ T cells sorted from blood, taken at week 4, from a patient treated with tofacitinib. These receptors were taken from a human donor with alopecia areata.

The chain carries TRBV18 and TRBJ2-5; maybe TRBD1 (5 bases). The CDR3 is 14 amino acids. Germline-derived CDR1 and CDR2 are KGHSH and LQKENI. The V end lost 3 bases, the J end lost 2 bases, and 10 bases lay between the germline ends. The CDR3 DNA reads TGTGCCAGCTCACCCTTGACAGAACAAGAGACCCAGTACTTC. Amino acid sequence: CASSPLTEQETQYF.

The chain is built from TRBV30 and TRBJ1-5, with 7 bases matching TRBD1. The CDR3 has 14 residues. The V and J ends lost 3 bases and 8 bases, in that order; junction bases with no gene match: 10. Germline-derived CDR1 and CDR2 are GTSNPN and SVGIG (reference sequence). CDR3 amino acids: CAWSAGQEDEPQHF. The DNA of the CDR3 is TGTGCCTGGAGCGCCGGACAGGAGGACGAGCCCCAGCATTTT.

The gene calls are TRBV29-1 and TRBJ1-3; D perhaps matches TRBD1 (5 bases). Trimming took 5 bases from V and 7 from J, leaving 18 bases between them. The CDR3 extends over 14 amino acids. CDR1 SQVTM and CDR2 ANQGSEA come from the germline V gene. CDR3 bases: TGCAGCGTTCGGGGGTCCCTAAGTGGGAACACCATATATTTT. Protein sequence: CSVRGSLSGNTIYF.

This clone was counted a single time. This sequence joins TRBV5-1 and TRBJ2-1; 7 bases line up with TRBD2. Losses at the gene ends were 4 bases for V and 5 bases for J; bases not matched to a gene: 6. The length of the CDR3 is 14 residues. The germline gives CDR1 SGHRS, CDR2 YFSETQ. The CDR3 region has the DNA TGCGCCAGCAGCGTGAGAAGCGGGGACAATGAGCAGTTCTTC. It yields the protein CASSVRSGDNEQFF.

This clone was observed a handful of times. The chain employs TRBV29-1 and TRBJ1-2; D is undetermined. CDR3 size: 15 residues. CDR1 is SQVTM, CDR2 ANQGSEA, per germline. Trimming left V 0 bases short and J 3 bases short, with 14 bases between. The CDR3 is CSVEDRQEMDYGYTF. As DNA, the CDR3 is TGCAGCGTTGAAGATCGGCAGGAGATGGACTATGGCTACACCTTC.

CDR3 sequence (DNA): TGTGCCAGCAGCTTAGTCCCGCTCCCCTTCACCGGGGAGCTGTTTTTT. It is translated as CASSLVPLPFTGELFF. The V and J genes are TRBV7-2 and TRBJ2-2, with D uncertain. This CDR3 is 16 amino acids long. V was shortened by 1 base and J by 4 bases, with 13 bases between the two germline ends. Germline CDR1 is SGHTA and CDR2 is FQGNSA.

CDR3 loop: CASSLAGTGTDTQYF. In nucleotides, the CDR3 is TGTGCCAGCAGCTTGGCCGGGACTGGCACAGATACGCAGTATTTT. This chain joins TRBV5-4 and TRBJ2-3; tentative D call: TRBD2 (6 bases). This CDR3 has 15 amino acids. The V end was cut by 0 bases, the J end by 1 base, with 9 bases between. Germline V lookup: CDR1 SGHNT, CDR2 YYREEE (reference sequence).

This clone occurred once. The CDR3 DNA reads TGTGCCTGGAGTGTAATAGGGGAGCTGTTTTTT. This gives the protein CAWSVIGELFF. V is TRBV30 and J is TRBJ2-2; D is ambiguous. Germline lookup yields CDR1 GTSNPN and CDR2 SVGIG (reference sequence). The CDR3 loop spans 11 amino acids. Trimming cost V 0 bases and J 8 bases, with 4 bases left between them.